This TCR beta chain was documented in a study of T cells in Graves' hyperthyroidism and ophthalmopathy. Overall study context: Peripheral blood sampling occurred at initial diagnosis, before any treatment. Study results and limitations: Also found in blood were most expanded thyroid clonotypes above 0.001. The model made its ophthalmopathy prediction, and onset followed a median about 6.8 months later. A model using 13 V-J features told ophthalmopathy apart from stable hyperthyroidism.

The CDR3 runs 17 residues. V lost 0 bases to trimming and J lost 0 bases, with 12 bases between them. Germline V gene sequence: CDR1 SGHDN, CDR2 FVKESK. This clonotype occurred a few times. The antigen is unknown. RNA transcripts yielded amplified TCR beta CDR3 regions. Researchers ran a first-round RT-PCR on the TCR CDR3 using the HTBI primer set. TCRdb re-derived calls from the multiplex PCR reads in MiXCR, one entry per CDR3 protein. The sample lists some 570,000 distinct CDR3 sequences, 12% to 15% occurring once. The chain carries TRBV14 and TRBJ2-1, with a tentative D call TRBD2 (5 bases). This clonotype originated in a woman aged 18-29 years with Graves' ophthalmopathy. Source material: blood. The CDR3 DNA sequence: TGTGCCAGCAGCCAAGAGGTAGCGCTAAGCTCCTACAATGAGCAGTTCTTC. It codes for CASSQEVALSSYNEQFF.